Described below is a single T cell receptor (beta chain) sequence and its context. The CDR3 runs to 11 residues. Germline V gene lookup returns CDR1 DFQATT and CDR2 SNEGSKA (reference sequence). Trimming stripped 6 bases from V and 6 bases from J, with 8 bases between. This sample was included in a study of blood T cell repertoires in COVID-19. Data came from immunoSEQ multiplex PCR; TCRdb stores just in-frame clones and leaves some out. Among 150,000 to 200,000 clones listed, roughly 79% were seen once. This chain uses TRBV20-1 with TRBJ2-2; D gene uncertain. This TCR was sampled from a woman aged 70-85 years with acute or convalescent COVID-19. Sequenced material: peripheral blood. CDR3 sequence reads: CSAPGAGELFF. CDR3 bases: TGCAGTGCCCCCGGAGCCGGGGAGCTGTTTTTT.